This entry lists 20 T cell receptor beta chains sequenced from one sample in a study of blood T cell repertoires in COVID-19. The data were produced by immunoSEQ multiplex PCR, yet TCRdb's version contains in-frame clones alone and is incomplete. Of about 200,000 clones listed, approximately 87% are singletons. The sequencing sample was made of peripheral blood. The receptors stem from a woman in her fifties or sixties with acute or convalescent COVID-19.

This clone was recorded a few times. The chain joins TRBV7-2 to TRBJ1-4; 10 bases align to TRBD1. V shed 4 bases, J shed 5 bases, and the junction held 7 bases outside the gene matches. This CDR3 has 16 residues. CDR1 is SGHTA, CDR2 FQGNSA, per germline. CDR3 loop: CASSSTGQGLNEKLFF. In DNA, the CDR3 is TGTGCCAGCAGCTCCACGGGACAGGGGTTGAATGAAAAACTGTTTTTT.

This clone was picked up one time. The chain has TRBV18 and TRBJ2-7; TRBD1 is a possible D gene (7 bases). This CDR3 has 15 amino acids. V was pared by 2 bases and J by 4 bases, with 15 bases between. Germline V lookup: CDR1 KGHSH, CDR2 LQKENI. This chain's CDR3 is CASSPSTGAGYEQYF. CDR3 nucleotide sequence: TGTGCCAGCTCACCATCTACAGGGGCGGGGTACGAGCAGTACTTC. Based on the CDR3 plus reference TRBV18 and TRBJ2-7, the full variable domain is NAGVMQNPRHLVRRRGQEARLRCSPMKGHSHVYWYRQLPEEGLKFMVYLQKENIIDESGMPKERFSAEFPKEGPSILRIQQVVRGDSAAYFCASSPSTGAGYEQYFGPGTRLTVT.

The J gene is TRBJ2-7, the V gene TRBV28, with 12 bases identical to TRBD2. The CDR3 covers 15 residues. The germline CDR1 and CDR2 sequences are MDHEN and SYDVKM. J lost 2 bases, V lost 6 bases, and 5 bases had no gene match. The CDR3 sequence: CASSLGTSGPYEQYF. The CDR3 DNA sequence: TGTGCCAGCAGCCTAGGGACTAGCGGGCCCTACGAGCAGTACTTC.

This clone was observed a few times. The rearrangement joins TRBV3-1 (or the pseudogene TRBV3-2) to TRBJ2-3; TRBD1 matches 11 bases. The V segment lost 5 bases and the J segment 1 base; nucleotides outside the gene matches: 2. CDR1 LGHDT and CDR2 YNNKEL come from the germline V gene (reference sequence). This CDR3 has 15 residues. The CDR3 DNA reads TGTGCCAGCAGCTGGGGACAGGGGGGCACAGATACGCAGTATTTT. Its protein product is CASSWGQGGTDTQYF.

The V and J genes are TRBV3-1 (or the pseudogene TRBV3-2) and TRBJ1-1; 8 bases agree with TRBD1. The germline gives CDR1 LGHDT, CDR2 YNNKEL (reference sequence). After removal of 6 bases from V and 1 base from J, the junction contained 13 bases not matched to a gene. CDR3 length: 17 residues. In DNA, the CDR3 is TGTGCCAGCAGTCGACAGAAACAGGGGGTAACGAACACTGAAGCTTTCTTT. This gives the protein CASSRQKQGVTNTEAFF.

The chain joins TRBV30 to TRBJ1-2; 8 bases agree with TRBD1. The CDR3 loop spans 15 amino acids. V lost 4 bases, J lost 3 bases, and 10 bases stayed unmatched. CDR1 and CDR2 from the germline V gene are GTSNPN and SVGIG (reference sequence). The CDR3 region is CAWKNSGGGDYGYTF. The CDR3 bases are TGTGCCTGGAAAAATTCAGGGGGCGGCGACTATGGCTACACCTTC.

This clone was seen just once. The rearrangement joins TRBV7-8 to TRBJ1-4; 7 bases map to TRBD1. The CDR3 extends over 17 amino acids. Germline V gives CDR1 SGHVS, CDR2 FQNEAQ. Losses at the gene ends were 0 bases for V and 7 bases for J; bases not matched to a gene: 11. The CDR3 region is CASSLALRVAGGEKLFF. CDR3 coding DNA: TGTGCCAGCAGCTTAGCGCTGCGGGTGGCAGGGGGTGAAAAACTGTTTTTT.

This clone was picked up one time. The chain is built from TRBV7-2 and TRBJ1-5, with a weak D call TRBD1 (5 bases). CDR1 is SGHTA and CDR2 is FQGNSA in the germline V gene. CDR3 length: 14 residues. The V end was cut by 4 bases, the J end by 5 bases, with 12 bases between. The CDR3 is CASSSQGRDQPQHF. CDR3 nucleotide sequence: TGTGCCAGCAGCTCTCAGGGTAGGGATCAGCCCCAGCATTTT.

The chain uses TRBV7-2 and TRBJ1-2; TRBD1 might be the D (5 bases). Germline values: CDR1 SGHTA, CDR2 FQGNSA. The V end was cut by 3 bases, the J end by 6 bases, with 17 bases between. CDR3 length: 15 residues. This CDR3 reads CASSFSDGANDGYTF. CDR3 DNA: TGTGCCAGCAGCTTTTCTGATGGGGCAAACGATGGCTACACCTTC.

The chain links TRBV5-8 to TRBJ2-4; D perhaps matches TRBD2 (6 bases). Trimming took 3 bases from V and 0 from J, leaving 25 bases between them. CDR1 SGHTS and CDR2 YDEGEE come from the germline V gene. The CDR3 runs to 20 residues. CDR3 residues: CASSSPLFPAGKLAKNIQYF. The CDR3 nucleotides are TGTGCCAGCAGCTCCCCTCTCTTTCCAGCGGGTAAACTAGCCAAAAACATTCAGTACTTC.

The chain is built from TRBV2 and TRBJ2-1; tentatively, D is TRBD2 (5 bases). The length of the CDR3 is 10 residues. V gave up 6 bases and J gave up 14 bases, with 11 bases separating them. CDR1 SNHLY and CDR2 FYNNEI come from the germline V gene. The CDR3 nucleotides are TGTGCCAGCAGGGACTCCCAAAAGTTCTTC. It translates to CASRDSQKFF.

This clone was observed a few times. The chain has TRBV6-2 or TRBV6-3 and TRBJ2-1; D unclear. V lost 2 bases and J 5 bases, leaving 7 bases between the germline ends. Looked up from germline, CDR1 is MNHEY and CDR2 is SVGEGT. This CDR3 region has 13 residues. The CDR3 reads CASSYPLDNEQFF. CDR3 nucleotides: TGTGCCAGCAGTTACCCCCTAGACAATGAGCAGTTCTTC.

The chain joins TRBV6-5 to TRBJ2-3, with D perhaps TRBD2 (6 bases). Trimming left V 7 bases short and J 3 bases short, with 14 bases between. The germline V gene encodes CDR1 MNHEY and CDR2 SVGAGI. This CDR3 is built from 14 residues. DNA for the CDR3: TGTGCCAGCACGACGGGGGAAAGGACAGATACGCAGTATTTT. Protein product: CASTTGERTDTQYF.

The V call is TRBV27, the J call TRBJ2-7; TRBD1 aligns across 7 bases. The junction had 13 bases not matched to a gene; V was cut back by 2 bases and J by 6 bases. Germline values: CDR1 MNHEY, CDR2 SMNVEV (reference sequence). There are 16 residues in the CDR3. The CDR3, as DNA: TGTGCCAGCAGTTTAAGATCAGGGGGTTACGTCAGCGAGCAGTACTTC. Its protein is CASSLRSGGYVSEQYF.

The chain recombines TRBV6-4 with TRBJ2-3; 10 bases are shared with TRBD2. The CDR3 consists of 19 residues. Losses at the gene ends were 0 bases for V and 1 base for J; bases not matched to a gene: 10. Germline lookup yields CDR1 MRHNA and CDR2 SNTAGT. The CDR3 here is CASSDSSLAGVVCTDTQYF. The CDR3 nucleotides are TGTGCCAGCAGTGACTCGAGTCTAGCGGGGGTGGTGTGCACAGATACGCAGTATTTT.

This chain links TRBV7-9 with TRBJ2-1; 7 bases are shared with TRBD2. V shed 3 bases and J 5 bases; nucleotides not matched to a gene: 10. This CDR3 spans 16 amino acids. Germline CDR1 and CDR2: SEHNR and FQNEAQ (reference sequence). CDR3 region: CASSFRAGVRDNEQFF. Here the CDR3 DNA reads TGTGCCAGCAGCTTTAGGGCGGGGGTAAGGGACAATGAGCAGTTCTTC.

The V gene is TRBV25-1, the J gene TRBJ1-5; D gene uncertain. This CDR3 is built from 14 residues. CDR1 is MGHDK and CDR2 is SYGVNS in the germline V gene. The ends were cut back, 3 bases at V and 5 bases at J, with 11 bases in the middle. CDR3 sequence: CASSDNRRDQPQHF. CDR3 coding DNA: TGTGCCAGCAGTGATAACCGTCGCGATCAGCCCCAGCATTTT.

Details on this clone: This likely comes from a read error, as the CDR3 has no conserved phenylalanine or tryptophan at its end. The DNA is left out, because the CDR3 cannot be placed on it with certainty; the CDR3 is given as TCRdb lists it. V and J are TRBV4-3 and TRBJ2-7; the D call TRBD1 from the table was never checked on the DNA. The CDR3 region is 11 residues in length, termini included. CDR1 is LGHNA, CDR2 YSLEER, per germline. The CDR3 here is CASSQDGTGGR.

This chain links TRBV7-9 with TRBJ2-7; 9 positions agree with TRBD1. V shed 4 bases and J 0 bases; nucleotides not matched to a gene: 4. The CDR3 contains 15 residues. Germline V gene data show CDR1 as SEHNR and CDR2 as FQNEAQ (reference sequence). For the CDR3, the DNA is TGTGCCAGCAGCTGGGGACAGGGACACTCCTACGAGCAGTACTTC. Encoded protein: CASSWGQGHSYEQYF.

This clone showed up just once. The CDR3 here is CASSLLSRVGRGSSDTQYF. The DNA of the CDR3 is TGTGCCAGCAGCTTGTTGTCCCGGGTGGGCAGGGGGAGTTCGGATACGCAGTATTTT. The chain is built from TRBV5-5 and TRBJ2-3; 7 nucleotides match TRBD1. This CDR3 comprises 19 residues. J was trimmed by 6 bases and V by 1 base; bases with no gene match: 20. CDR1 is SGHKS, CDR2 YYEKEE, per germline (reference sequence).